These T cell receptor beta chains were read from a single sample in a study of spatial heterogeneity in lung cancer. MiXCR, run by TCRdb on the 5' RACE reads, gives a single entry per CDR3 protein. The table lists tens of thousands of distinct CDR3 sequences, approximately 8.9% of them singletons, with 1.5% to 2% in the top ten. The source was PBMCs, collected at follow-up. The receptors shown here come from a female donor with early-stage non-small cell lung cancer. Both conserved end residues are part of each CDR3. Each record gives: CDR3 DNA, CDR3 protein, clone size, J gene, D gene, V gene. D genes are given only for firm matches. A row's size may be missing; if present it is once, few, many or a size class.

TGTGCCAGCAGTTTTATGGGACGGCCCAATCAGCCCCAGCATTTT,CASSFMGRPNQPQHF,many,TRBJ1-5,-,TRBV7-2
TGTGCCAGCAGCTTGGGGACAGGGACCTCGACGGGTCAGTCCCAGCATTTT,CASSLGTGTSTGQSQHF,-,TRBJ1-5,TRBD1,TRBV5-5
TGTGCCAGCAGTGCCGTAGCGGGAGGGTACAATGAGCAGTTCTTC,CASSAVAGGYNEQFF,many,TRBJ2-1,TRBD2,TRBV5-5
TGCGCCAGCAGTCGGGTTGAACGCCGGACAGGGTCCTCACCCTACGGTCGCCCCTACGAGCAGTACTTC,CASSRVERRTGSSPYGRPYEQYF,many,TRBJ2-7,TRBD1,TRBV23-1
TGTGCCAGCAGCCCCGGGGGGGGGCGTTCCGGGGAGAACTTC,CASSPGGGRSGENF,few,TRBJ2-7,TRBD2,TRBV7-6
TGTGCCAGCAGTTTCGGACTGTCCTACGAGCAGTACTTC,CASSFGLSYEQYF,many,TRBJ2-7,-,TRBV28
TGTGCCAGTAGTGTATTGACAGGGGGCTTCTCTGGGGCCAACGTCCTGACTTTC,CASSVLTGGFSGANVLTF,many,TRBJ2-6,TRBD1,TRBV19
TGTGCCAGTAGTGGAACCCCAGGACAGGCCAGCTCCTACAATGAGCAGTTCTTC,CASSGTPGQASSYNEQFF,-,TRBJ2-1,TRBD1,TRBV19
TGTGCCAGCAGTGAGCGTAGCTCCTACGAGCAGTACTTC,CASSERSSYEQYF,-,TRBJ2-7,-,TRBV25-1
TGTGCCAGCAGCCCCAGCTCTACCTCTGGAAACACCATATATTTT,CASSPSSTSGNTIYF,many,TRBJ1-3,-,TRBV12-3/TRBV12-4
TGTGCCAGCAGTTTACCAGGGCGGACCATATATTTT,CASSLPGRTIYF,many,TRBJ1-3,-,TRBV28
TGTGCCAGCTCACTGGACAGGGGGTCGGACGAGCAGTACTTC,CASSLDRGSDEQYF,many,TRBJ2-7,TRBD1,TRBV18
TGTGCCACCAGTGACTCTAGCGGGAGCGGAGATACGCAGTATTTT,CATSDSSGSGDTQYF,many,TRBJ2-3,TRBD2,TRBV24-1
TGTGCCAGTACCCCGGGACAGGGGGTTTACGAGCAGTACTTC,CASTPGQGVYEQYF,many,TRBJ2-7,TRBD1,TRBV19
TGTGCCAGCCGTTATGAAAAACTGTTTTTT,CASRYEKLFF,many,TRBJ1-4,-,TRBV2
TGTGCCAGCAGCTCCCCGGGGAGCAGGACGGAGACCCAGTACTTC,CASSSPGSRTETQYF,-,TRBJ2-5,-,TRBV4-2
TGTGCAAGCAGCTCGTCGGACAGAGGGGCTCATCAGCCCCAGCATTTT,CASSSSDRGAHQPQHF,many,TRBJ1-5,-,TRBV7-9
TGTGCCAGCAGCTTAGATTTTGAGGGGGCGTTATCCGGGGAGCTGTTTTTT,CASSLDFEGALSGELFF,many,TRBJ2-2,TRBD1,TRBV7-2
TGTGCCAGCAGTGAAGGTCTAGCGGGTCTTAATGAGCAGTTCTTC,CASSEGLAGLNEQFF,many,TRBJ2-1,TRBD2,TRBV6-4
TGTGCCAGCAGTAGACTTTTGGCGGGAGGCGGAGATGAGCAGTTCTTC,CASSRLLAGGGDEQFF,many,TRBJ2-1,TRBD2,TRBV6-5
TGTGCCAGCAGCTTAAGCAGAGACACTGAAGCTTTCTTT,CASSLSRDTEAFF,-,TRBJ1-1,-,TRBV7-3
TGTGCCAGCAGTTTCAACGAGGCTTTGGAGCAGTATTTT,CASSFNEALEQYF,many,TRBJ2-3,-,TRBV28
TGTGCCAGCAGTTCCGACAGGGGGGGATATGGCTACACCTTC,CASSSDRGGYGYTF,many,TRBJ1-2,TRBD1,TRBV7-8
TGTGCCAGCAGCTCTTATACTAGCGGGAGGAAGGGAGATACGCAGTATTTT,CASSSYTSGRKGDTQYF,-,TRBJ2-3,TRBD2,TRBV28
TGCGCCAGCAGCCAAGATCAAGCGACGGGACTCGACACCAATGAGCAGTTCTTC,CASSQDQATGLDTNEQFF,many,TRBJ2-1,-,TRBV4-1
TGCAGTGCTAGAATGGCCTTAGGACAGCCGAACACTGAAGCTTTCTTT,CSARMALGQPNTEAFF,many,TRBJ1-1,-,TRBV20-1
TGCGCCAGCAGCTGGACAGGGGGCGCTGATGGCTACACCTTC,CASSWTGGADGYTF,few,TRBJ1-2,TRBD1,TRBV5-1
TGCAGTGAACGAGGCCCCCTAGGGACGGAGACCCAGTACTTC,CSERGPLGTETQYF,few,TRBJ2-5,-,TRBV20-1
TGTGCCAGCAGCGCCTCTAGCGGGAGGCGCACCGGGGAGCTGTTTTTT,CASSASSGRRTGELFF,-,TRBJ2-2,TRBD2,TRBV7-3
TGTGCCATCAGTGTGACCGAAGAGACCCAGTACTTC,CAISVTEETQYF,many,TRBJ2-5,-,TRBV10-3
TGTGCCAGCAGTTTTTCAGTGACAGGGAAAGAGACCCAGTACTTC,CASSFSVTGKETQYF,many,TRBJ2-5,TRBD1,TRBV6-6
TGTGCCAGCAGTCTCGGACTAGCGGAAGCCTACGAGCAGTACTTC,CASSLGLAEAYEQYF,many,TRBJ2-7,TRBD2,TRBV6-5
TGTGCCAGCAGTTATGACAGGGCAGGAGATCAGCCCCAGCATTTT,CASSYDRAGDQPQHF,few,TRBJ1-5,TRBD1,TRBV2
TGCAGTGCTAGCAGCTACGAGCAGTACTTC,CSASSYEQYF,many,TRBJ2-7,-,TRBV20-1
TGCGCCAGCAGCCTGACTACAGATACGCAGTATTTT,CASSLTTDTQYF,many,TRBJ2-3,-,TRBV5-1
TGTGCCAGCAGCCCCCCGATAGTCGGGGAGCTGTTTTTT,CASSPPIVGELFF,many,TRBJ2-2,-,TRBV11-2
TGCAGTGCCTGGGGAACAAGCTCCTATAATTCACCCCTCCACTTT,CSAWGTSSYNSPLHF,-,TRBJ1-6,-,TRBV20-1
TGCGCCAGCAGCTTGAATAGTGGGGAGTTCCAAGAGACCCAGTACTTC,CASSLNSGEFQETQYF,many,TRBJ2-5,-,TRBV5-1
TGTGCCAGTAGTCCCCTAGCGAACACCGGGGAGCTGTTTTTT,CASSPLANTGELFF,few,TRBJ2-2,-,TRBV19
TGTGCCAGTGCGACAGCTAACAATGAGCAGTTCTTC,CASATANNEQFF,-,TRBJ2-1,-,TRBV12-3/TRBV12-4
TGTGCCAGCAGCCGGCGGGGCACTGAAGCTTTCTTT,CASSRRGTEAFF,many,TRBJ1-1,-,TRBV11-2
TGTGCCAGCAGGGGGGACAGGGGGATTTATGGGAATCAGCCCCAGCATTTT,CASRGDRGIYGNQPQHF,-,TRBJ1-5,TRBD1,TRBV6-4
TGTGCCAGCAGTTTAGGAGCGGGAGTAATCAACGAGCAGTACTTT,CASSLGAGVINEQYF,many,TRBJ2-7,TRBD2,TRBV27
TGTGCCAGCAGCTCGGGGCTAGAGACCCAGTACTTC,CASSSGLETQYF,-,TRBJ2-5,-,TRBV28
TGTGCCAGCAGGACAGAGCAGGGCGAGCAGTACTTC,CASRTEQGEQYF,many,TRBJ2-7,-,TRBV6-2/TRBV6-3
TGTGCCAGCAGCCCAGCCCGCGGGGGCGGGGAGCTGTTTTTT,CASSPARGGGELFF,few,TRBJ2-2,TRBD2,TRBV5-4
TGTGCCAGCAGCCAAGGGACAGCTGGCTACACCTTC,CASSQGTAGYTF,few,TRBJ1-2,-,TRBV3-1